The entry that follows covers one TCR beta chain sequence. The antigen is unknown. These data come from a study of somatic mutations in cytotoxic T cells in rheumatoid arthritis. The wider study: There were some V beta antibody-stained T-cell populations flow-sorted at nearly 100% purity, and these included V beta1+ cells sequenced for TCRB. Broader study findings: Per patient, the largest CD8+ clone was found to exceed 20% of CD8+ cells in about an eighth of the roughly 65 cases. The targets (antigens) of the expanded CD8+ clones were not known.

Method: immunoSEQ multiplex PCR; TCRdb's copy keeps in-frame clones and lacks some. There are 12,000 or so clones in the sample; around 74% occur only once, and around a tenth lies in the top ten. The CDR3 has 14 residues. Germline V gene lookup returns CDR1 SEHNR and CDR2 FQNEAQ (reference sequence). V trimming: 5 bases; J trimming: 8 bases; junction bases outside the gene matches: 9. CD4+ cells and CD8+ cells were each obtained through positive magnetic bead selection, and their purity was assessed by flow cytometry. This clonotype was obtained from a woman in her thirties or forties in good health. The rearrangement uses TRBV7-9 and TRBJ2-1; 7 nucleotides agree with TRBD1. The sequencing sample was made of CD8+ T cells sorted from blood. DNA for the CDR3: TGTGCCAGCAGCCCGCGACAGGGAACTTATGAGCAGTTCTTC. Encoded protein: CASSPRQGTYEQFF.